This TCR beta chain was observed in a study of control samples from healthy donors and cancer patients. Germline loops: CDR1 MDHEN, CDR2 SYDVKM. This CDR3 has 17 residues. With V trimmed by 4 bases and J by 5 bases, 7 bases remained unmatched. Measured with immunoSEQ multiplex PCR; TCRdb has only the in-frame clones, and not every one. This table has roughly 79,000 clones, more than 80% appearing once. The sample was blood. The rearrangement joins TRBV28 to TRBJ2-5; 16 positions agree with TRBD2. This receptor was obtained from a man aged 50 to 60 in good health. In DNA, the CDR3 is TGTGCCAGCAGTTCACAATCGGGACTAGCGGGAGGGGAGACCCAGTACTTC. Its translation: CASSSQSGLAGGETQYF. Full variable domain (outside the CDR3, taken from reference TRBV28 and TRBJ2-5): DVKVTQSSRYLVKRTGEKVFLECVQDMDHENMFWYRQDPGLGLRLIYFSYDVKMKEKGDIPEGYSVSREKKERFSLILESASTNQTSMYLCASSSQSGLAGGETQYFGPGTRLLVL.